Below are 14 T cell receptor beta chains sequenced from a single sample in a study of T-cell memory formation after mild COVID-19 (dated by TCRdb to about 2021). Libraries were made using 5' RACE. TCRdb names Illumina NovaSeq 6000 as the instrument used. The public sequencing data were trimmed at Q25 with fastp and processed into clonotypes with MiXCR by TCRdb, which kept only in-frame beta chains. Every entry covers one CDR3 protein and lists the most common genes and DNA from its rows. This sample holds fewer than 650,000 distinct CDR3 sequences; less than 25% were observed only once. Together, the top ten hold about 8.7% of the sample. Sample: PBMCs or a T cell subset sorted from them (not recorded which). The receptor source for this set is an adult woman who had mild COVID-19 (a few samples of this study predate the infection). The sample titles of this study are shuffled in the database, so cell type and time point are left out; the donor was told from shared clones.

This clonotype showed up just a few times. This sequence joins TRBV12-3 or TRBV12-4 and TRBJ2-2; 7 bases match TRBD1. The length of the CDR3 is 16 residues. V was pared by 7 bases and J by 0 bases, with 8 bases of the junction left unmatched. CDR3: CASIHRGQTNTGELFF. Written as DNA, the CDR3 is TGTGCCAGCATTCACCGGGGACAGACGAACACCGGGGAGCTGTTTTTT.

There are a few counts of this clonotype. V gene TRBV18 combines with J gene TRBJ2-7; D not resolved. Germline-derived CDR1 and CDR2 are KGHSH and LQKENI. This CDR3 is built from 12 residues. With 5 bases removed from V and 7 bases from J, the gap between germline ends came to 12 bases. The CDR3 loop reads CASSTDLGEQYF. CDR3 sequence (DNA): TGTGCCAGCTCAACTGACCTGGGAGAGCAGTACTTC.

This clonotype was counted only a few times. CDR3 residues: CASSGGQGKNSPLHF. CDR3 DNA: TGCGCCAGCAGCGGCGGACAGGGGAAGAATTCACCCCTCCACTTT. This chain uses TRBV5-1 with TRBJ1-6; 9 bases line up with TRBD1. Per the germline V gene, CDR1 is SGHRS and CDR2 is YFSETQ. The trim removed 4 bases at V and 7 bases at J, leaving 6 bases unmatched. The CDR3 loop spans 15 amino acids.

This chain joins TRBV29-1 and TRBJ2-2; D is possibly TRBD1 (6 bases). Germline-derived CDR1 and CDR2 are SQVTM and ANQGSEA. Trimming stripped 4 bases from V and 7 bases from J, with 16 bases between. This CDR3 is built from 14 residues. The CDR3 is CSVAPYRVGGELFF. The CDR3 nucleotides are TGCAGCGTTGCCCCTTACAGGGTCGGCGGGGAGCTGTTTTTT.

The V call is TRBV11-2, the J call TRBJ2-5; 11 nucleotides align to TRBD2. The germline V gene has CDR1 SGHAT and CDR2 FQNNGV. The V gene end was trimmed by 10 bases and the J gene end by 4 bases; junction bases not matched to a gene: 11. This CDR3 is built from 15 residues. The CDR3: CATLQGLADAETQYF. CDR3 coding DNA: TGTGCCACCTTACAGGGACTAGCGGACGCAGAGACCCAGTACTTC.

CDR3 sequence reads: CASSFGIGNTEAFF. In DNA form, the CDR3 reads TGTGCCAGCAGTTTTGGGATCGGGAACACTGAAGCTTTCTTT. The chain couples TRBV12-3 or TRBV12-4 to TRBJ1-1; D is ambiguous. V gave up 3 bases and J gave up 1 base, with 9 bases separating them. This CDR3 has 14 amino acids.

The V and J genes are TRBV7-6 and TRBJ2-1, with 12 bases identical to TRBD2. This CDR3 region has 15 residues. The germline gives CDR1 SGHVS, CDR2 FNYEAQ. Unmatched junction bases numbered 4, after V lost 1 base and J lost 9 bases. CDR3 amino acids: CASSLGSSGRVEQFF. The CDR3 DNA sequence: TGTGCCAGCAGCTTAGGATCTAGCGGGAGGGTTGAGCAGTTCTTC.

The V call is TRBV5-1, the J call TRBJ1-1; D unclear. The CDR3 is made up of 15 amino acids. Germline assignment: CDR1 SGHRS and CDR2 YFSETQ. V lost 0 bases, J lost 5 bases, and 14 bases lay in between. This CDR3 reads CASSLEGQVGTEAFF. The CDR3 region has the DNA TGCGCCAGCAGCTTGGAAGGGCAGGTCGGGACTGAAGCTTTCTTT.

This rearrangement joins TRBV11-1 to TRBJ1-4; weak D call: TRBD1 (5 bases). V lost 4 bases to trimming and J lost 7 bases, with 13 bases between them. CDR1 SGHAT and CDR2 FQDESV come from the germline V gene (reference sequence). CDR3 length: 14 residues. CDR3 in amino acids: CASSYQGGREKLFF. CDR3 nucleotides: TGTGCCAGCAGCTACCAGGGAGGGCGTGAAAAACTGTTTTTT.

The chain combines TRBV20-1 with TRBJ2-7, with D hard to call. V lost 3 bases and J lost 0, with 12 bases in between. Germline V gives CDR1 DFQATT, CDR2 SNEGSKA (reference sequence). CDR3 length equals 14 residues. CDR3 nucleotide sequence: TGCAGTGCTAGTCTGGGCAGCCTCTCCTACGAGCAGTACTTC. Its translation is CSASLGSLSYEQYF.

The chain has TRBV6-5 and TRBJ2-3; D is perhaps TRBD2 (5 bases). CDR1 MNHEY and CDR2 SVGAGI come from the germline V gene. The CDR3 has 15 amino acids. V was clipped by 0 bases and J by 6 bases, with 13 bases between them. The CDR3 is CASSYSRHRGDTQYF. The CDR3 bases are TGTGCCAGCAGTTACTCGAGGCACCGAGGGGATACGCAGTATTTT.

This clonotype appeared a few times. This chain connects TRBV9 to TRBJ1-6, with TRBD1 identical over 10 bases. Germline CDR1 SGDLS, CDR2 YYNGEE. V dropped 3 bases and J dropped 7; count of bases not matched to a gene: 4. The CDR3 runs 15 residues. This CDR3 is CASSADRGLNSPLHF. The CDR3 nucleotides are TGTGCCAGCAGCGCCGACAGGGGGCTGAATTCACCCCTCCACTTT.

The rearrangement links TRBV20-1 to TRBJ1-1; possibly TRBD1 for D (5 bases). The V end was cut by 6 bases, the J end by 6 bases, with 14 bases between. The germline V gene encodes CDR1 DFQATT and CDR2 SNEGSKA (reference sequence). The CDR3 extends over 12 amino acids. CDR3: CSAATGNPEAFF. CDR3 coding DNA: TGCAGTGCAGCAACAGGAAACCCTGAAGCTTTCTTT.

The chain has TRBV11-2 and TRBJ2-1; D gene ambiguous. V was pared by 2 bases and J by 9 bases, with 8 bases between. The CDR3 extends over 12 amino acids. Germline CDR1 is SGHAT and CDR2 is FQNNGV. The CDR3 protein is CASSLMWGEQFF. The DNA for the CDR3 is TGTGCCAGCAGCTTAATGTGGGGTGAGCAGTTCTTC.